This T cell receptor beta chain stems from a study of CD8+ T cells in alopecia areata. As for the study in general: Severity among treated patients was scored by the percentage of scalp area affected.

Of note for this clone: Antigen unknown.

Sequencing templates came from extracted RNA that was reverse transcribed into cDNA. Produced via immunoSEQ multiplex PCR; TCRdb's table is partial and in-frame only. The table lists 50,000 to 65,000 clones, more than 45% of them singletons, with about a fifth in the top ten. Findings of the study overall: Under tofacitinib, fewer expanded CD8+ clones appeared among the top 100 scalp clones.

Treatment meaning: oral pan-JAK inhibitor, 5-10 mg twice daily. Trimming stripped 7 bases from V and 4 bases from J, with 15 bases between. This CDR3 is 14 amino acids long. Germline V gives CDR1 MNHEY, CDR2 SMNVEV (reference sequence). The chain uses TRBV27 and TRBJ2-3, with D possibly TRBD2 on 6 matching bases. Sequencing was performed on CD8+ T cells sorted from blood, taken around week 36, from a patient treated with tofacitinib. The receptor's source is a human donor with alopecia areata. Written as DNA, the CDR3 is TGTGCCAGCACGTCGGAGGGAGAGGCAGATACGCAGTATTTT. It translates to CASTSEGEADTQYF.